Listed below are T cell receptor beta chains from one sample, sequenced in a study of cytomegalovirus exposure and HLA in healthy donors. The method was immunoSEQ multiplex PCR; TCRdb's version includes in-frame clones alone and lacks a portion of them. The data show 60,000 to 80,000 clones, 62% seen once. The material sequenced was PBMCs. The receptors originated from a man younger than 40 in good health and CMV-seronegative. CDR3s include the opening cysteine and the closing phenylalanine or tryptophan. A D gene is named only where the DNA matches it firmly. Some rows have no size entry. The others give once, few or many, or a class for an expanded clone.

V gene: TRBV29-1; clone size: few; J gene: TRBJ2-6; D gene: -; CDR3 DNA: TGCAGCGTTGTGGGCACAGTTTCTGGGGCCAACGTCCTGACTTTC; CDR3 protein: CSVVGTVSGANVLTF
V gene: TRBV15; clone size: once; J gene: TRBJ2-5; D gene: -; CDR3 DNA: TGTGCCACCAGCAGCGGGGGAGCAGAGACCCAGTACTTC; CDR3 protein: CATSSGGAETQYF
V gene: TRBV7-9; clone size: once; J gene: TRBJ1-1; D gene: TRBD1; CDR3 DNA: TGTGCCAGCAGCTTATCACAGGGGACGTTCGCTGAAGCTTTCTTT; CDR3 protein: CASSLSQGTFAEAFF
V gene: TRBV9; clone size: few; J gene: TRBJ2-7; D gene: -; CDR3 DNA: TGTGCCAGCAGCGTATTATCCGGAGGAGGCCACGAGCAGTACTTC; CDR3 protein: CASSVLSGGGHEQYF
V gene: TRBV14; clone size: -; J gene: TRBJ2-7; D gene: -; CDR3 DNA: TGTGCCAGCAGCCAAGAAGGGGGACAACGCTCCTACGAGCAGTACTTC; CDR3 protein: CASSQEGGQRSYEQYF
V gene: TRBV4-2; clone size: once; J gene: TRBJ2-1; D gene: TRBD2; CDR3 DNA: TGTGCCAGCAGCCCAGAGGGACTAGCGGGGGCCGCCTCCTACAATGAGCAGTTCTTC; CDR3 protein: CASSPEGLAGAASYNEQFF
V gene: TRBV6-5; clone size: once; J gene: TRBJ2-1; D gene: -; CDR3 DNA: TGTGCCAGCAGTCCTCTCAGGGGACCCCGCGAGCAGTTCTTC; CDR3 protein: CASSPLRGPREQFF
V gene: TRBV4-1; clone size: -; J gene: TRBJ1-5; D gene: -; CDR3 DNA: TGCGCCAGCAGCCAAGGGGGGCGAGGTCAGCCCCAGCATTTT; CDR3 protein: CASSQGGRGQPQHF
V gene: TRBV11-3; clone size: few; J gene: TRBJ2-5; D gene: -; CDR3 DNA: TGTGCCAGCAGCTTAGTCAGGACTCAAGAGACCCAGTACTTC; CDR3 protein: CASSLVRTQETQYF
V gene: TRBV27; clone size: -; J gene: TRBJ1-5; D gene: -; CDR3 DNA: TGTGCCTCCAGGGAGGTATTCCAAAATCAGCCCCAGCATTTT; CDR3 protein: CASREVFQNQPQHF
V gene: TRBV4-1; clone size: -; J gene: TRBJ1-5; D gene: -; CDR3 DNA: TGCGCCAGCAGCCATGTCAGGGCCTATCAGCCCCAGCATTTT; CDR3 protein: CASSHVRAYQPQHF
V gene: TRBV7-6; clone size: -; J gene: TRBJ1-5; D gene: -; CDR3 DNA: TGTGCCAGCAGCTTGGCAAATCAGCCCCAGCATTTT; CDR3 protein: CASSLANQPQHF
V gene: TRBV6-1; clone size: -; J gene: TRBJ2-1; D gene: TRBD2; CDR3 DNA: TGTGCCAGCAGTGAAAGGCGGGGGGACTACAATGAGCAGTTCTTC; CDR3 protein: CASSERRGDYNEQFF
V gene: TRBV6-1; clone size: -; J gene: TRBJ1-1; D gene: TRBD1; CDR3 DNA: TGTGCCAGCAGTGAATCGGGACAGGGGAGCTTTGGGGCTCTCTTT; CDR3 protein: CASSESGQGSFGALF
V gene: TRBV2; clone size: -; J gene: TRBJ2-7; D gene: -; CDR3 DNA: TGTGCCAGCAGGAGGTACGAGCAGTACTTC; CDR3 protein: CASRRYEQYF
V gene: TRBV7-4; clone size: -; J gene: TRBJ1-6; D gene: -; CDR3 DNA: TGTGCCAGCACCCCCGTCCGGGTTAACTCCTATAATTCACCCCTCCACTTT; CDR3 protein: CASTPVRVNSYNSPLHF
V gene: TRBV5-4; clone size: -; J gene: TRBJ2-7; D gene: -; CDR3 DNA: TGTGCCAGCAGCTTTAGCGGCGCAAGCTCCTACGAGCAGTACTTC; CDR3 protein: CASSFSGASSYEQYF
V gene: TRBV6-5; clone size: -; J gene: TRBJ2-7; D gene: TRBD1; CDR3 DNA: TGTGCCAGCAGTTCCCCCGGGACAGGGGACTACGAGCAGTACTTC; CDR3 protein: CASSSPGTGDYEQYF
V gene: TRBV14; clone size: -; J gene: TRBJ2-7; D gene: -; CDR3 DNA: TGTGCCAGCAGCCTTAGTCCCTACGAGCAGTACTTC; CDR3 protein: CASSLSPYEQYF
V gene: TRBV4-1; clone size: few; J gene: TRBJ1-2; D gene: TRBD1; CDR3 DNA: TGCGCCAGCAGCCTGGGACAGGGGGCCCTCTTAGTCGGCTACACCTTC; CDR3 protein: CASSLGQGALLVGYTF
V gene: TRBV6-1; clone size: -; J gene: TRBJ2-5; D gene: TRBD2; CDR3 DNA: TGTGCCAGCAGCCACAGCGGGGGTAATGCAGAGACCCAGTACTTC; CDR3 protein: CASSHSGGNAETQYF
V gene: TRBV30; clone size: -; J gene: TRBJ1-5; D gene: -; CDR3 DNA: TGTGCCTGGAGTGACGATCAGGGACTGAGCAATCAGCCCCAGCATTTT; CDR3 protein: CAWSDDQGLSNQPQHF
V gene: TRBV11-1; clone size: -; J gene: TRBJ2-1; D gene: -; CDR3 DNA: TGTGCCAGCAGCCCCGTTGGGCGTTATGAGCAGTTCTTC; CDR3 protein: CASSPVGRYEQFF
V gene: TRBV19; clone size: -; J gene: TRBJ1-4; D gene: TRBD1; CDR3 DNA: TGTGCCAGTAGTTCGGGACAGGGACTTCCCGCCGACCCGGCAACTAATGAAAAACTGTTTTTT; CDR3 protein: CASSSGQGLPADPATNEKLFF
V gene: TRBV6-5; clone size: -; J gene: TRBJ2-3; D gene: TRBD2; CDR3 DNA: TGTGCCAGCAGTTACGGGGACTACACAGATACGCAGTATTTT; CDR3 protein: CASSYGDYTDTQYF
V gene: TRBV4-2; clone size: -; J gene: TRBJ1-2; D gene: TRBD1; CDR3 DNA: TGTGCCAGCAGCCAAATGGACAGGGGGCGCTCAAATGGCTACACCTTC; CDR3 protein: CASSQMDRGRSNGYTF
V gene: TRBV4-2; clone size: -; J gene: TRBJ2-7; D gene: TRBD2; CDR3 DNA: TGTGCCAGCAGCCCTGGGACTAGCTTTAGGCACGAGCAGTACTTC; CDR3 protein: CASSPGTSFRHEQYF
V gene: TRBV6-5; clone size: -; J gene: TRBJ2-7; D gene: TRBD2; CDR3 DNA: TGTGCCAGCCTGGGGACTAGCTTGCGCGAGCAGTACTTC; CDR3 protein: CASLGTSLREQYF
V gene: TRBV7-2; clone size: -; J gene: TRBJ2-2; D gene: TRBD2; CDR3 DNA: TGTGCCAGCAGCTCTAGCGGGGGGAACACCGGGGAGCTGTTTTTT; CDR3 protein: CASSSSGGNTGELFF
V gene: TRBV7-6; clone size: once; J gene: TRBJ2-7; D gene: TRBD1; CDR3 DNA: TGTGCCAGCAGCTTGGGGGACAGAACCTACGAGCAGTACTTC; CDR3 protein: CASSLGDRTYEQYF
V gene: TRBV6-5; clone size: -; J gene: TRBJ2-7; D gene: -; CDR3 DNA: TGTGCCAGCAGTTCTACAGGACCCTACGAGCAGTACTTC; CDR3 protein: CASSSTGPYEQYF
V gene: TRBV28; clone size: few; J gene: TRBJ1-5; D gene: TRBD1; CDR3 DNA: TGTGCCAGCAGAGGGACAGGGGGTCAGCCCCAGCATTTT; CDR3 protein: CASRGTGGQPQHF
V gene: TRBV12-5; clone size: -; J gene: TRBJ2-3; D gene: TRBD2; CDR3 DNA: TGTGCTAGTGGTTTGGCCTACCCCGGACTAGCGGGGGTGGCGGATACGCAGTATTTT; CDR3 protein: CASGLAYPGLAGVADTQYF
V gene: TRBV4-1; clone size: -; J gene: TRBJ1-3; D gene: -; CDR3 DNA: TGCGCCAGCAGCCAAGACAGGGTGGGAAACACCATATATTTT; CDR3 protein: CASSQDRVGNTIYF
V gene: TRBV29-1; clone size: few; J gene: TRBJ1-2; D gene: -; CDR3 DNA: TGCAGTGCTACTCCGGGGGGGCCCCTTATTTATGGCTACACCTTC; CDR3 protein: CSATPGGPLIYGYTF
V gene: TRBV5-1; clone size: -; J gene: TRBJ2-7; D gene: TRBD1; CDR3 DNA: TGCGCCAGCAGCTCGGGGACAGGCAACGAGCAGTACTTC; CDR3 protein: CASSSGTGNEQYF
V gene: TRBV11-2; clone size: -; J gene: TRBJ1-1; D gene: -; CDR3 DNA: TGTGCCAGCAGCTTAGGAGGGACACTGACCGGGGAAGCTTTCTTT; CDR3 protein: CASSLGGTLTGEAFF
V gene: TRBV6-5; clone size: -; J gene: TRBJ1-2; D gene: -; CDR3 DNA: TGTGCCAGCAGTTACGGACAGAACTATGGCTACACCTTC; CDR3 protein: CASSYGQNYGYTF
V gene: TRBV7-8; clone size: once; J gene: TRBJ2-5; D gene: -; CDR3 DNA: TGTGCCAGCAGCTCCTCCCGGGTTCCGATGGGAGAGACCCAGTACTTC; CDR3 protein: CASSSSRVPMGETQYF
V gene: TRBV5-6; clone size: -; J gene: TRBJ2-4; D gene: -; CDR3 DNA: TGTGCCAGCAGCCCCACAGGGGCCAAAAACATTCAGTACTTC; CDR3 protein: CASSPTGAKNIQYF